This T cell receptor beta chain was recorded in a study of control samples from healthy donors and cancer patients. Repertoires were generated with immunoSEQ multiplex PCR, while TCRdb's copy carries only in-frame clones and drops some. The sample lists about 220,000 clones, roughly 94% seen once, with around 1.5% in the top ten. Per germline, CDR1 MNHEY and CDR2 SVGEGT. The V segment lost 4 bases and the J segment 7 bases; nucleotides outside the gene matches: 10. The CDR3 runs 15 residues. Specimen: blood. The TCR was taken from a man aged 50 or older in good health. The chain joins TRBV6-2 or TRBV6-3 to TRBJ2-1; 7 bases agree with TRBD2. The CDR3 spells CASSSASLGGNEQFF. The CDR3 DNA reads TGTGCCAGCAGTTCCGCCTCTCTGGGGGGGAATGAGCAGTTCTTC.